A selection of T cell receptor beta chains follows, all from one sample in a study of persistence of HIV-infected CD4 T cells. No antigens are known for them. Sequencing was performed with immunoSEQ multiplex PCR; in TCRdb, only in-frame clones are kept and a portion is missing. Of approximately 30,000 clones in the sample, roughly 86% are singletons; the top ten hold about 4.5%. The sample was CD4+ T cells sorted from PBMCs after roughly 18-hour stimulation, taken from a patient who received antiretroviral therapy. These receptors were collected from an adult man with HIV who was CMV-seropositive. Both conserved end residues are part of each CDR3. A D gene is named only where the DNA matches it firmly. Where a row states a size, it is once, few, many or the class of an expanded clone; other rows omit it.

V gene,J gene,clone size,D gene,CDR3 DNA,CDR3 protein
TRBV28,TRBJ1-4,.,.,TGTGCCAGCAGTTCTCGGGGAGGGGCTAATGAAAAACTGTTTTTT,CASSSRGGANEKLFF
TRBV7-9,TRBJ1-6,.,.,TGTGCCAGCAGCCCTGGCGGGAATTCACCCCTCCACTTT,CASSPGGNSPLHF
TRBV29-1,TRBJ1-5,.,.,TGCAGCGTTGGTGACACGGCGGGGCCCCAGCATTTT,CSVGDTAGPQHF
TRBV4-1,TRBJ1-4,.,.,TGCGCCAGCAGCCAGGGGGTGATCTTTCTCGCAACTAATGAAAAACTGTTTTTT,CASSQGVIFLATNEKLFF
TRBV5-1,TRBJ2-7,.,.,TGCGCCAGCAGCTCCCCTGGGGACACCATCTCATTC,CASSSPGDTISF
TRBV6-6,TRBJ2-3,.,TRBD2,TGTGCCAGCAGTTACATCAATGGACTAGTATGGGATACGCAGTATTTT,CASSYINGLVWDTQYF
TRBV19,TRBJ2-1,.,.,TGTGCCAGTAGTCCAGAGTTATTAGGGTACAATGAGCAGTTCTTC,CASSPELLGYNEQFF
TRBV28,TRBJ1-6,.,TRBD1,TGTGCCAGCAGTTTACCGACAGGGGGCGTCTCACCCCTCCACTTT,CASSLPTGGVSPLHF
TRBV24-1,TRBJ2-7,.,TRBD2,TGTGCCACCAGTGATTCCCCGGGGAGGGGAGCCTACGAGCAGTACTTC,CATSDSPGRGAYEQYF
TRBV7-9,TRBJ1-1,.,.,TGTGCCAGCAGCTTCGACAGTGTGCGTGAAGCTTTCTTT,CASSFDSVREAFF
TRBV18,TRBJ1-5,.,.,TGTGCCAGCTCACCGGGAGGGGAGGAGAGTCAGCCCCAGCATTTT,CASSPGGEESQPQHF
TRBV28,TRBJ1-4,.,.,TGTGCCAGCAGTTCCCCGGACAGATTGGATGAAAAACTGTTTTTT,CASSSPDRLDEKLFF
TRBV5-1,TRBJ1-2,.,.,TGCGCCAGCAGCTTGGACAGATACGGCTACACCTTC,CASSLDRYGYTF
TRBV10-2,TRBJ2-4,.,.,TGCGCCAGCAGTGAGTTAGCCGGGGCTCAGTACTTC,CASSELAGAQYF
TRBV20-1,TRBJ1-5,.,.,TGCAGTGCTAGTTTAGGGCAGTTCAATCAGCCCCAGCATTTT,CSASLGQFNQPQHF
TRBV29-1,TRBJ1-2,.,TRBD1,TGCAGCGTCCCCAAGGTTTCGGACAGGGGGCAAGGCTACACCTTC,CSVPKVSDRGQGYTF
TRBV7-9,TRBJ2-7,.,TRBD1,TGTGCCAGCAGCTTAGGACAAGGGGGCAAGCAGTACTTC,CASSLGQGGKQYF
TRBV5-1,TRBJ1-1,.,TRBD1,TGCGCCAGCAGCTTGGCCGGACAGGTGAACACTGAAGCTTTCTTT,CASSLAGQVNTEAFF
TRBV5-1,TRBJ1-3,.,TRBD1,TGCGCCAGCAGCTCGCAGGGGGATGGAAACACCATATATTTT,CASSSQGDGNTIYF
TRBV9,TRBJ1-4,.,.,TGTGCCAGCAGCGTAGGTCGGATGGTCAATGAAAAACTGTTTTTT,CASSVGRMVNEKLFF
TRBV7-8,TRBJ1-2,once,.,TGTGCCAGCAGCTCGGACAGATTATTTACTAACTATGGCTACACCTTC,CASSSDRLFTNYGYTF
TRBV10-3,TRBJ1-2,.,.,TGTGCCATCAGTCCCAGGGAATCAAAAGTAGACTATGGCTACACCTTC,CAISPRESKVDYGYTF
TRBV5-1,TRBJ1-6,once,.,TGCGCCAGCAGCGGCACAGGTAGTCATTCACCCCTCCACTTT,CASSGTGSHSPLHF
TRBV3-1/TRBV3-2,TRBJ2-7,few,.,TGTGCCAGCAGCCGTTTGGGGGGCAATGAGCAGTACTTC,CASSRLGGNEQYF
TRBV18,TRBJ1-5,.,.,TGTGCCAGCTCTCCCAACCGTGGAGGCAATCAGCCCCAGCATTTT,CASSPNRGGNQPQHF
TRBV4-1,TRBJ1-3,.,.,TGCGCCAGCAGCCAAGATCCGGGGGTCTTTGGAAACACCATATATTTT,CASSQDPGVFGNTIYF
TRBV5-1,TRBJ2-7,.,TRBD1,TGCGCCAGCACCCTGATCGGGACAGGGTCCAACGAGCAGTACTTC,CASTLIGTGSNEQYF
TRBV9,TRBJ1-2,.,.,TGTGCCAGCAGCGTAGGTAGTGGGATCTATGGCTACACCTTC,CASSVGSGIYGYTF